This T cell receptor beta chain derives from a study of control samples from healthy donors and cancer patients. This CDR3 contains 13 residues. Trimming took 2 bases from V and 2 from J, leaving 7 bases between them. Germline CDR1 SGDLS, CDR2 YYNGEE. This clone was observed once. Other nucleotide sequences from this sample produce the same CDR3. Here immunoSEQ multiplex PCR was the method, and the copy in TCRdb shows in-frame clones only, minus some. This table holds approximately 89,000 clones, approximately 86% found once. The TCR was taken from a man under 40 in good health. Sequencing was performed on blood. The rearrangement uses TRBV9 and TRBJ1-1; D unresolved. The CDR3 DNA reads TGTGCCAGCAGCGTTATAGGTAACACTGAAGCTTTCTTT. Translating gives CASSVIGNTEAFF.